A selection of T cell receptor beta chains follows, all from one sample in a study of cytomegalovirus exposure and HLA in healthy donors. Sequenced by immunoSEQ multiplex PCR; TCRdb stores in-frame clones only, minus some. The sample gives around 110,000 clones, around 75% of which show up once; over 1.5% is in the top ten. Input material: PBMCs. These receptors originate from a woman in her late teens or twenties in good health and CMV-seronegative. The CDR3 runs from the conserved cysteine through the conserved F or W. The D gene is left open where the match is weak.

J | V | D | CDR3
TRBJ2-5 | TRBV5-1 | TRBD2 | CASSLAPSGGQETQYF
TRBJ1-5 | TRBV29-1 | NA | CSVGENNQPQHF
TRBJ1-2 | TRBV28 | NA | CASIPASNYGYTF
TRBJ2-3 | TRBV6-4 | NA | CASSRQGGTDTQYF
TRBJ1-2 | TRBV25-1 | TRBD1 | CASSAGQGHGYTF
TRBJ2-2 | TRBV9 | TRBD1 | CASSFRTGATGELFF
TRBJ1-2 | TRBV4-1 | NA | CASSQVGGAAAGYTF
TRBJ1-4 | TRBV30 | NA | CASTVATNEKLFF
TRBJ2-5 | TRBV6-1 | NA | CASYRTLQETQYF
TRBJ1-1 | TRBV2 | NA | CASSTGITEAFF
TRBJ1-5 | TRBV5-6 | NA | CASRDQPQHF
TRBJ1-5 | TRBV28 | NA | CASSPVLGLGNQPQHF
TRBJ2-7 | TRBV15 | TRBD2 | CATSKSGVRYEQYF
TRBJ1-2 | TRBV5-4 | TRBD1 | CASSLARQGLDGYTF
TRBJ2-2 | TRBV30 | TRBD2 | CAWSGGRNTGELFF
TRBJ1-4 | TRBV5-1 | NA | CASSPNQVSNEKLFF
TRBJ2-7 | TRBV19 | NA | CASSKGVGGSDEQYF
TRBJ1-1 | TRBV5-1 | NA | CASSPLGATEAFF
TRBJ1-1 | TRBV30 | NA | CAREVGTLNTEAFF
TRBJ2-3 | TRBV11-2 | TRBD2 | CASSPGSGGYDTQYF
TRBJ1-1 | TRBV7-9 | TRBD1 | CASSLNRGQTEAFF
TRBJ2-6 | TRBV11-2 | NA | CASSLGGSSGANVLTF
TRBJ2-3 | TRBV9 | NA | CASSRTAGTKSTDTQYF
TRBJ2-5 | TRBV7-2 | TRBD2 | CASSQPAGGQETQYF
TRBJ2-7 | TRBV2 | NA | CASKPKTDTYEQYF
TRBJ1-1 | TRBV6-5 | NA | CASKTPSGTEAFF
TRBJ1-2 | TRBV11-2 | TRBD1 | CASSPGTVYGYTF
TRBJ2-7 | TRBV19 | TRBD1 | CASRTGPSYEQYF
TRBJ2-3 | TRBV6-1 | TRBD1 | CASSAKPPGGDTQYF
TRBJ1-1 | TRBV30 | NA | CAIMMRALSTEAFF
TRBJ1-1 | TRBV6-6 | NA | CASTESIRIEAFF
TRBJ2-2 | TRBV5-4 | NA | CASSSERGTGELFF
TRBJ1-2 | TRBV11-2 | NA | CASSSPTDRSVYGYTF
TRBJ1-1 | TRBV29-1 | NA | CSVEDRVGPVRFF
TRBJ2-5 | TRBV4-1 | NA | CASSQGRGLGTQYF
TRBJ1-6 | TRBV19 | NA | CASSIGRNSPLHF
TRBJ2-7 | TRBV5-1 | TRBD2 | CASSQYGGTYEQYF
TRBJ2-1 | TRBV5-4 | NA | CASSLKSGGSPHNEQFF
TRBJ2-7 | TRBV11-3 | NA | CASSLDLADEQYF
TRBJ1-1 | TRBV19 | NA | CASSDRMNTEAFF
TRBJ1-5 | TRBV19 | NA | CASSIVGRGLGNQPQHF
TRBJ1-3 | TRBV30 | TRBD1 | CAWTGQRASSGNTIYF